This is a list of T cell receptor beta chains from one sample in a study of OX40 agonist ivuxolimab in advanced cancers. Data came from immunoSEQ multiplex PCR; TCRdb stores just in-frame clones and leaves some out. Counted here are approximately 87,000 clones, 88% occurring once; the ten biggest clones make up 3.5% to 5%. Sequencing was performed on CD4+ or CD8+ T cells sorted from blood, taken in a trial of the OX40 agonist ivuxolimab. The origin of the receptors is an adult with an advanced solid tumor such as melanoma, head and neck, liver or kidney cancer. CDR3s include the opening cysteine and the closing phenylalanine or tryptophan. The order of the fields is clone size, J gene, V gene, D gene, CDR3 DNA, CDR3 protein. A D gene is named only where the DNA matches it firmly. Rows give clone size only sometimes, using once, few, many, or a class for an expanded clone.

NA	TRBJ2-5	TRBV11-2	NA	TGTGCCAGCAGCCGACAGGCCTCAGGGGAGACCCAGTACTTC	CASSRQASGETQYF
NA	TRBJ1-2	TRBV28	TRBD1	TGTGCCAGCAGTTCGACAGGGGGAGGTTATGGCTACACCTTC	CASSSTGGGYGYTF
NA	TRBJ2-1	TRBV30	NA	TGTGCCTGGAAGAAGTGGGGTGAGCAGTTCTTC	CAWKKWGEQFF
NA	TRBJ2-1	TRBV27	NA	TGTGCCAGCAGTGCCTCCCGGATTATCTACAATGAGCAGTTCTTC	CASSASRIIYNEQFF
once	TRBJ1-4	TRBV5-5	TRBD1	TGTGCCAGCAGCTTGAACAGGGGAGGTGAAAAACTGTTTTTT	CASSLNRGGEKLFF
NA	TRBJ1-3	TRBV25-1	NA	TGTGCCAGCAGTACAGGGACAATCTCTGGAAACACCATATATTTT	CASSTGTISGNTIYF
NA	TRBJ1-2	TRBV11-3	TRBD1	TGTGCCAGCAGCAAGACAGGGGTTAACTATGGCTACACCTTC	CASSKTGVNYGYTF
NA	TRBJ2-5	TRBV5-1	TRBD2	TGCGCCAGCAGCTTGTCCCAGACTAGCGGGAGTCGAGAGACCCAGTACTTC	CASSLSQTSGSRETQYF
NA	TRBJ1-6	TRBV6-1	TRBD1	TGTGCCAGCAGTGAAATGAGGGGACAGGGGGCGTTCTCACCCCTCCACTTT	CASSEMRGQGAFSPLHF
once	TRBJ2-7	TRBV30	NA	TGTGCCTGGAGTGCGGGAGTCGGGGCCTACGAGCAGTACTTC	CAWSAGVGAYEQYF
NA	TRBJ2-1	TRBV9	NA	TGTGCCAGCAGCCCGCCACGGGGGCGGACCTACAATGAGCAGTTCTTC	CASSPPRGRTYNEQFF
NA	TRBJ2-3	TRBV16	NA	TGTGCCAGCAGCCAATCTTCCCACCTTGCAGATACGCAGTATTTT	CASSQSSHLADTQYF
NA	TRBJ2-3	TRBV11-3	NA	TGTGCCAGCAGCTTAGAGGCCAGGGGCACAGATACGCAGTATTTT	CASSLEARGTDTQYF
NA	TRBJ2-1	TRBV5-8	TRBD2	TGTGCCAGCAGGCGACTAGCGGACTACAATGAGCAGTTCTTC	CASRRLADYNEQFF
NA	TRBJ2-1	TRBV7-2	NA	TGTGCCAGCAGCCTGGACCAACCCAATGAGCAGTTCTTC	CASSLDQPNEQFF